The clone carrying this TCR beta chain was observed many times. Its antigen remains unidentified. This specimen comes from a study of T cells in Graves' hyperthyroidism and ophthalmopathy. Overall study results and limits: Among clonotypes expanded in thyroid above 0.001, most were also found in blood. The model foresaw ophthalmopathy a median around seven months prior to onset.

Amplification of TCR beta CDR3 regions was performed using RNA transcripts as template. A set of HTBI primers served as the primers for a first-round RT-PCR of the TCR CDR3. From the multiplex PCR reads, TCRdb called clonotypes with MiXCR, one entry per CDR3 protein. The sample gives hundreds of thousands of distinct CDR3 sequences, 15% to 18% of which show up once; around an eighth is in the top ten. This CDR3 spans 16 amino acids. The germline CDR1 and CDR2 sequences are SGHAT and FQNNGV. Trimming took 2 bases from V and 7 from J, leaving 18 bases between them. Graves' hyperthyroidism showing no ophthalmopathy progression within 18 months was considered stable. Orbital computed tomography and thyroid ultrasound, together with serum TRAb and thyroxine and clinical symptoms, were used for diagnoses.

The rearrangement uses TRBV11-2 and TRBJ1-5, with a possible D match to TRBD1 (6 bases). Sequenced material: blood. The receptor was derived from a woman aged 18-29 years with Graves' hyperthyroidism. CDR3 DNA sequence: TGTGCCAGCAGCTTAATGGCAGGGGAGTATTTGCAGCCCCAGCATTTT. It translates to CASSLMAGEYLQPQHF.